The 32 T cell receptor beta chains below come from one sample, sequenced in a study of blood T cells in healthy people across ages. The authors ran a second PCR of 7 to 11 cycles using a sample-barcoded 5' primer and a J-beta primer mix. TCRdb itself ran the 5' RACE reads through MiXCR, one entry per CDR3 protein. The sample includes approximately 790,000 distinct CDR3 sequences, under 80% seen only once; the top ten take roughly 26%. Sequencing was carried out using blood. The receptors derive from a man under 40 in good health.

The chain couples TRBV2 to TRBJ1-2; 8 positions match TRBD1. The CDR3 spans 15 residues. CDR1 and CDR2 (germline): SNHLY, FYNNEI. The V segment lost 6 bases and the J segment 6 bases; nucleotides outside the gene matches: 12. CDR3 sequence (DNA): TGTGCCAGCAGAGCGAAGGACAGGGAAAATGATGGCTACACCTTC. This sequence encodes CASRAKDRENDGYTF.

The chain couples TRBV6-5 to TRBJ2-7, with D uncertain. Trimming took off 0 bases at V and 5 bases at J, with 8 bases between the two ends. Germline CDR1 and CDR2: MNHEY and SVGAGI. CDR3 length: 13 residues. CDR3 nucleotide sequence: TGTGCCAGCAGTTACTCGATTAGAGACGAGCAGTACTTC. Translating it yields CASSYSIRDEQYF.

This clonotype came up once. The chain uses TRBV7-9 and TRBJ2-3, with D possibly TRBD2 on 6 matching bases. CDR3 length equals 15 residues. Germline V gene lookup returns CDR1 SEHNR and CDR2 FQNEAQ (reference sequence). The germline V and J ends were trimmed by 5 bases and 1 base, with 13 bases remaining between them. CDR3 amino acids: CASSPEGLRTDTQYF. CDR3 bases: TGTGCCAGCAGCCCGGAGGGACTCCGCACAGATACGCAGTATTTT.

A word on this clonotype: This clone may be a read error of a much larger clone one base away. The chain has TRBV15 and TRBJ2-1, with D unresolved. Germline V gene sequence: CDR1 LNHNV, CDR2 YYDKDF (reference sequence). The CDR3 is made up of 15 amino acids. Here the CDR3 DNA reads TGTGCCACCAGCAGAGAGCCAGACTCCCACAATGAGCAGTTCTTC. Residues: CATSREPDSHNEQFF.

CDR3 coding DNA: TGTGCCAGCAGTTTCCCACTCCAGACCGGAGCCTACGAGCAGTACTTC. It yields the protein CASSFPLQTGAYEQYF. The chain has TRBV6-5 and TRBJ2-4; no firm D call. The J call is in doubt because the DNA end fits TRBJ2-7 better. This CDR3 is built from 16 residues. From germline, CDR1 is MNHEY and CDR2 SVGAGI.

The V call is TRBV4-3, the J call TRBJ2-5, with D perhaps assigned TRBD1 or TRBD2 (6 bases each). The germline gives CDR1 LGHNA, CDR2 YSLEER. Trimming pared 1 base from V and 4 bases from J, leaving 16 bases between. The length of the CDR3 is 16 residues. CDR3 sequence reads: CASSQAQVRGGETQYF. In nucleotides, the CDR3 is TGCGCCAGCAGCCAAGCCCAAGTCAGGGGAGGAGAGACCCAGTACTTC.

This sequence joins TRBV3-1 and TRBJ2-7; D uncertain. The CDR3 is 12 amino acids. V gave up 4 bases and J gave up 5 bases, with 9 bases separating them. Germline V gives CDR1 LGHDT, CDR2 YNNKEL (reference sequence). CDR3 DNA sequence: TGTGCCAGCAGCCGACATGTCAACGAGCAGTACTTC. It is translated as CASSRHVNEQYF.

The chain has TRBV20-1 and TRBJ2-3; no definite D call. Germline V CDR1 and CDR2: DFQATT, SNEGSKA (reference sequence). The CDR3 has 12 residues. V shed 6 bases and J shed 8 bases, with 15 bases lying between them. The CDR3 region has the DNA TGCAGTGCGATGACCCGCGTAGCTACGCAGTATTTT. Protein sequence: CSAMTRVATQYF.

This clonotype has only a few counts. The gene calls are TRBV9 and TRBJ2-4; 7 bases are a match to TRBD2. The J call is uncertain, as TRBJ2-7 better fits the DNA end. Germline CDR1 and CDR2: SGDLS and YYNGEE. The CDR3 totals 14 residues. CDR3 in DNA: TGTGCCAGCAGCGTAAGCGGGGACCCCTACGAGCAGTACTTC. Its translation: CASSVSGDPYEQYF.

This chain connects TRBV20-1 to TRBJ2-1, with 7 bases fitting TRBD2. The V gene end was trimmed by 6 bases and the J gene end by 7 bases; junction bases not matched to a gene: 15. Looked up from germline, CDR1 is DFQATT and CDR2 is SNEGSKA (reference sequence). The CDR3 has 15 residues. In nucleotides, the CDR3 is TGCAGTGCCCCCGTGGGGGGGAGAGGCTTAAATGAGCAGTTCTTC. Translating it yields CSAPVGGRGLNEQFF.

The table lists this clonotype with a few counts. This sequence joins TRBV11-1 and TRBJ1-1; 10 bases align to TRBD1. This CDR3 comprises 16 residues. The junction had 5 bases not matched to a gene; V was cut back by 4 bases and J by 0 bases. Germline lookup yields CDR1 SGHAT and CDR2 FQDESV (reference sequence). CDR3 bases: TGTGCCAGCAGCTCGTGGACAGGGGGGATGAACACTGAAGCTTTCTTT. It yields the protein CASSSWTGGMNTEAFF.

This clonotype was counted once. This chain uses TRBV28 with TRBJ2-7, with a weak D call TRBD2 (5 bases). The CDR3 extends over 14 amino acids. V was cut by 0 bases and J by 2 bases, with 8 bases left in between. The V gene's germline CDR1 is MDHEN and CDR2 SYDVKM. The CDR3 sequence is CASSLWREPYEQYF. The CDR3 DNA follows: TGTGCCAGCAGTTTATGGAGGGAGCCCTACGAGCAGTACTTC.

This clonotype has just a few counts. This sequence joins TRBV6-5 and TRBJ2-5; tentative D call: TRBD2 (5 bases). V gave up 5 bases and J gave up 5 bases, with 9 bases separating them. Germline loops: CDR1 MNHEY, CDR2 SVGAGI. The CDR3 loop spans 12 amino acids. The CDR3 bases are TGTGCCAGCAGTGAGGGATGGGAGACCCAGTACTTC. Its protein product is CASSEGWETQYF.

The V gene is TRBV12-3 or TRBV12-4, the J gene TRBJ2-3, with no clear D. Trimming shortened V by 0 bases and J by 0 bases, and 10 bases separated the two germline ends. This CDR3 contains 16 residues. CDR3 region: CASSLAGGPSTDTQYF. The DNA for the CDR3 is TGTGCCAGCAGTTTAGCTGGTGGACCAAGCACAGATACGCAGTATTTT.

The chain recombines TRBV7-8 with TRBJ2-5; 8 nucleotides line up with TRBD1. After removal of 2 bases from V and 0 bases from J, the junction contained 8 bases not matched to a gene. This CDR3 contains 17 residues. Per germline, CDR1 SGHVS and CDR2 FQNEAQ. The CDR3 DNA reads TGTGCCAGCAGCTTATGGGCAGGGGGCCCGTACCAAGAGACCCAGTACTTC. It codes for CASSLWAGGPYQETQYF.

The chain combines TRBV6-2 or TRBV6-3 with TRBJ2-1; 8 positions agree with TRBD2. Unmatched junction bases numbered 6, after V lost 0 bases and J lost 14 bases. From germline, CDR1 is MNHEY and CDR2 SVGEGT. This CDR3 contains 13 residues. The CDR3 loop reads CASSYSAFSGEFF. Here the CDR3 DNA reads TGTGCCAGCAGTTACTCGGCCTTTAGCGGGGAGTTCTTC.

J is TRBJ2-5 and V is TRBV7-2, with 7 bases lining up with TRBD2. J gave up 5 bases and V 5 bases, and 8 bases lay outside the gene matches. CDR1 is SGHTA, CDR2 FQGNSA, per germline. The CDR3 length is 14 residues. This CDR3 reads CASSPMGGTETQYF. The CDR3 DNA is TGTGCCAGCAGCCCGATGGGGGGGACGGAGACCCAGTACTTC. Full variable domain (outside the CDR3, taken from reference TRBV7-2 and TRBJ2-5): GAGVSQSPSNKVTEKGKDVELRCDPISGHTALYWYRQSLGQGLEFLIYFQGNSAPDKSGLPSDRFSAERTGGSVSTLTIQRTQQEDSAVYLCASSPMGGTETQYFGPGTRLLVL.

The CDR3 reads CASSPFLANKQETQYF. As DNA, the CDR3 is TGTGCCAGTAGTCCATTTTTGGCCAACAAACAAGAGACCCAGTACTTC. V usage is TRBV12-3 or TRBV12-4 and J usage is TRBJ2-5; no firm D call. The ends were cut back, 9 bases at V and 2 bases at J, with 22 bases in the middle. The CDR3 contains 16 residues.

This clonotype was picked up a small number of times. The chain is built from TRBV2 and TRBJ1-1; TRBD1 agrees at 8 bases. With 4 bases clipped from V and 0 bases from J, the junction kept 1 base outside the gene matches. CDR1 SNHLY and CDR2 FYNNEI come from the germline V gene. This CDR3 has 14 residues. CDR3 loop: CASSVTGVNTEAFF. CDR3 bases: TGTGCCAGCAGTGTGACAGGGGTGAACACTGAAGCTTTCTTT.

The J gene is TRBJ2-1, the V gene TRBV14; D is unresolved. V shed 2 bases and J shed 0 bases, with 11 bases lying between them. This CDR3 has 16 amino acids. CDR1 is SGHDN, CDR2 FVKESK, per germline. DNA of the CDR3: TGTGCCAGCAGCCAATATAGCTTCAGCTCCTACAATGAGCAGTTCTTC. This gives the protein CASSQYSFSSYNEQFF.

This clonotype was seen a handful of times. The chain has TRBV7-9 and TRBJ2-7, with a tentative D call TRBD2 (5 bases). Germline CDR1 is SEHNR and CDR2 is FQNEAQ (reference sequence). CDR3 size: 12 residues. V was pared by 1 base and J by 4 bases, with 5 bases between. The CDR3 is CASSLGEYEQYF. The CDR3 bases are TGTGCCAGCAGCTTAGGGGAGTACGAGCAGTACTTC.

V gene TRBV3-1 combines with J gene TRBJ2-5, with 12 positions matching TRBD1. Unmatched junction bases numbered 6, after V lost 3 bases and J lost 7 bases. The CDR3 totals 15 residues. Germline V gene lookup returns CDR1 LGHDT and CDR2 YNNKEL (reference sequence). CDR3 DNA sequence: TGTGCCAGCAGCCAGCGGGACAGGGGGCTCGGGACCCAGTACTTC. This encodes CASSQRDRGLGTQYF.

This clonotype was picked up one time. This chain links TRBV7-2 with TRBJ2-7; D may be TRBD2 (5 bases). CDR1 SGHTA and CDR2 FQGNSA come from the germline V gene. Deletions cut 5 bases from V and 2 bases from J, with 16 bases between. This CDR3 comprises 15 residues. CDR3 in DNA: TGTGCCAGCAGCCCACGGGAAGGTATCACCTACGAGCAGTACTTC. Translating gives CASSPREGITYEQYF.

This clonotype was observed a few times. J is TRBJ2-3 and V is TRBV29-1; D is undetermined. V lost 0 bases to trimming and J lost 0 bases, with 4 bases between them. The CDR3 spans 13 residues. CDR1 SQVTM and CDR2 ANQGSEA come from the germline V gene. For the CDR3, the DNA is TGCAGCGTTGAAGAGGACAGCACAGATACGCAGTATTTT. Its protein product is CSVEEDSTDTQYF.

The chain couples TRBV12-3 or TRBV12-4 to TRBJ2-5; D gene uncertain. There are 14 residues in the CDR3. V lost 0 bases and J lost 5, with 10 bases in between. CDR3 amino acids: CASSLAPTRETQYF. DNA for the CDR3: TGTGCCAGCAGTTTAGCCCCGACCAGGGAGACCCAGTACTTC.

The chain is built from TRBV20-1 and TRBJ1-5; D uncertain. From germline, CDR1 is DFQATT and CDR2 SNEGSKA (reference sequence). CDR3 length: 12 residues. V was pared by 4 bases and J by 2 bases, with 6 bases between. CDR3 sequence: CSATPGNQPQHF. The CDR3 nucleotides are TGCAGTGCTACCCCAGGCAATCAGCCCCAGCATTTT.

CDR3: CASSPRFGGYQETQFF. CDR3 nucleotides: TGTGCCAGCAGCCCTAGATTTGGGGGGTACCAAGAGACCCAGTTCTTC. The genes are TRBV5-5 and TRBJ2-5; TRBD2 is a possible D gene (6 bases). Judging by the DNA end, TRBJ2-1 fits better; the J call may be wrong. The CDR3 consists of 16 residues. Germline values: CDR1 SGHKS, CDR2 YYEKEE (reference sequence).

This chain's CDR3 is CASSVDSHEQFF. The CDR3, as DNA: TGTGCCAGCAGCGTAGATTCACATGAGCAGTTCTTC. This sequence joins TRBV9 and TRBJ2-1; D not certain. Looked up from germline, CDR1 is SGDLS and CDR2 is YYNGEE. Trimming pared 0 bases from V and 8 bases from J, leaving 6 bases between. CDR3 length: 12 amino acids. Based on the CDR3 plus reference TRBV9 and TRBJ2-1, the full variable domain is DSGVTQTPKHLITATGQRVTLRCSPRSGDLSVYWYQQSLDQGLQFLIQYYNGEERAKGNILERFSAQQFPDLHSELNLSSLELGDSALYFCASSVDSHEQFFGPGTRLTVL.

V is TRBV24-1 and J is TRBJ2-1, with D possibly called TRBD1 or TRBD2 (5 bases each). V lost 5 bases and J 3 bases, leaving 13 bases between the germline ends. Germline values: CDR1 KGHDR, CDR2 SFDVKD. CDR3 size: 15 residues. This CDR3 is CATSGETANYNEQFF. The CDR3 bases are TGTGCCACCAGTGGGGAGACAGCCAACTACAATGAGCAGTTCTTC.

The chain links TRBV7-6 to TRBJ2-5; 9 nucleotides match TRBD1. The trim removed 6 bases at V and 13 bases at J, leaving 15 bases unmatched. Looked up from germline, CDR1 is SGHVS and CDR2 is FNYEAQ. The CDR3 is 14 residues long. For the CDR3, the DNA is TGTGCCAGCAGTTCCGGGACAGGGTTGTACGAGCGGTACTTC. Protein: CASSSGTGLYERYF.

The rearrangement links TRBV28 to TRBJ2-3; 8 positions match TRBD2. Germline V gives CDR1 MDHEN, CDR2 SYDVKM. Trimming at V came to 6 bases and at J to 6 bases, leaving 11 bases not matched to a gene. The CDR3 is 15 amino acids. The DNA of the CDR3 is TGTGCCAGCAGAAACCTCCCGGGGGGGCAGGATACGCAGTATTTT. Encoded protein: CASRNLPGGQDTQYF. The variable domain in full, with the rest retrieved from reference TRBV28 and TRBJ2-3, is DVKVTQSSRYLVKRTGEKVFLECVQDMDHENMFWYRQDPGLGLRLIYFSYDVKMKEKGDIPEGYSVSREKKERFSLILESASTNQTSMYLCASRNLPGGQDTQYFGPGTRLTVL.

The gene calls are TRBV14 and TRBJ2-4, with D perhaps matching TRBD1 or TRBD2 (5 bases each). This CDR3 spans 17 amino acids. Trimming stripped 0 bases from V and 1 base from J, with 13 bases between. Germline V gives CDR1 SGHDN, CDR2 FVKESK. The CDR3 protein is CASSQERARAAKNIQYF. CDR3 nucleotides: TGTGCCAGCAGCCAAGAGCGGGCCAGGGCGGCCAAAAACATTCAGTACTTC.